This T cell receptor beta chain emerged from a study of blood T cell repertoires in COVID-19. Sequencing was performed with immunoSEQ multiplex PCR; in TCRdb, only in-frame clones are kept and a portion is missing. This repertoire shows 150,000 or so clones, 86% found once; its top ten account for over 9.5%. After removal of 8 bases from V and 2 bases from J, the junction contained 10 bases not matched to a gene. CDR3 length equals 16 residues. Germline CDR1 is SQVTM and CDR2 is ANQGSEA. The V and J genes are TRBV29-1 and TRBJ2-6, with TRBD1 matching 9 bases. Sequenced sample: peripheral blood. The clonotype comes from a woman aged 65 to 85 with COVID-19, enrolled during active disease. In DNA form, the CDR3 reads TGCAGCCCCGGTCCCGGACAGGGGCCTGGGGCCAACGTCCTGACTTTC. Its protein product is CSPGPGQGPGANVLTF.